This entry lists 8 T cell receptor beta chains sequenced from one sample in a study of cytomegalovirus exposure and HLA in healthy donors. PCR amplification relied on 60 Vbeta primers (plus 13 Jbeta primers). Clones were read by immunoSEQ multiplex PCR, and TCRdb kept only the in-frame ones, dropping some. The sample lists some 130,000 clones, nearly 80% occurring once. Sequenced sample: PBMCs. The receptors derive from a male donor in good health and CMV-seronegative.

This clone was counted between two and nine times. This chain uses TRBV6-5 with TRBJ1-4; 7 bases match TRBD1. From germline, CDR1 is MNHEY and CDR2 SVGAGI. The length of the CDR3 is 13 residues. V was pared by 6 bases and J by 7 bases, with 5 bases of the junction left unmatched. CDR3 residues: CASSRGLGEKLFF. DNA of the CDR3: TGTGCCAGCAGCAGGGGGTTGGGTGAAAAACTGTTTTTT.

The rearrangement joins TRBV6-1 to TRBJ2-2; 7 positions agree with TRBD1. Germline CDR1 and CDR2: MNHNS and SASEGT. Trimming cost V 11 bases and J 4 bases; bases outside gene matches: 7. This CDR3 has 13 amino acids. CDR3 in amino acids: CAGDNRGTGELFF. The CDR3 DNA sequence: TGTGCCGGGGATAACAGGGGCACCGGGGAGCTGTTTTTT.

The V gene is TRBV7-9, the J gene TRBJ2-5, with D unclear. CDR3 size: 14 residues. CDR1 and CDR2 from the germline V gene are SEHNR and FQNEAQ (reference sequence). Between the trimmed V and J ends, which lost 5 bases and 4 bases, there was a span of 14 bases. The CDR3 bases are TGTGCCAGCAGCCCTCCCACCCGGTTAGAGACCCAGTACTTC. Its protein product is CASSPPTRLETQYF. Full variable domain (remainder filled in from reference TRBV7-9 and TRBJ2-5): DTGVSQNPRHKITKRGQNVTFRCDPISEHNRLYWYRQTLGQGPEFLTYFQNEAQLEKSRLLSDRFSAERPKGSFSTLEIQRTEQGDSAMYLCASSPPTRLETQYFGPGTRLLVL.

This chain connects TRBV10-3 to TRBJ1-1, with 10 bases identical to TRBD1. The CDR3 contains 17 residues. The ends lost 5 bases at V and 2 bases at J; junction bases unmatched: 11. In germline, CDR1 is ENHRY, CDR2 SYGVKD. The CDR3: CAISSDIRTGGNTEAFF. The CDR3 nucleotides are TGTGCCATCAGTTCAGATATCCGGACAGGGGGTAACACTGAAGCTTTCTTT.

The rearrangement links TRBV30 to TRBJ1-3; D is unclear. This CDR3 has 14 amino acids. Between the trimmed V and J ends, which lost 0 bases and 2 bases, there was a span of 8 bases. Germline V lookup: CDR1 GTSNPN, CDR2 SVGIG (reference sequence). The CDR3 is CAWSVRGAGNTIYF. CDR3 nucleotide sequence: TGTGCCTGGAGTGTACGCGGAGCTGGAAACACCATATATTTT. Full variable domain (missing parts from reference TRBV30 and TRBJ1-3): SQTIHQWPATLVQPVGSPLSLECTVEGTSNPNLYWYRQAAGRGLQLLFYSVGIGQISSEVPQNLSASRPQDRQFILSSKKLLLSDSGFYLCAWSVRGAGNTIYFGEGSWLTVV.

The chain recombines TRBV30 with TRBJ2-7; 11 positions agree with TRBD1. J gave up 2 bases and V 3 bases, and 6 bases lay outside the gene matches. This CDR3 region has 15 residues. Germline V CDR1 and CDR2: GTSNPN, SVGIG (reference sequence). CDR3 region: CAWRAPGQGAYEQYF. CDR3 nucleotide sequence: TGTGCCTGGAGGGCACCGGGACAGGGGGCCTACGAGCAGTACTTC.

This clone was recorded a few times. The chain links TRBV4-2 to TRBJ1-1; 8 bases line up with TRBD1. CDR3 length: 16 residues. V lost 4 bases to trimming and J lost 1 base; unmatched junction nucleotides: 8. Per germline, CDR1 LGHNA and CDR2 YNFKEQ. CDR3 in DNA: TGTGCCAGCAGCCCCGCGATTGGGACAGGGAACACTGAAGCTTTCTTT. This translates into CASSPAIGTGNTEAFF.

This sequence joins TRBV5-6 and TRBJ2-7; D uncertain. The V end was cut by 4 bases, the J end by 7 bases, with 24 bases between. CDR3 length: 16 amino acids. Per germline, CDR1 SGHDT and CDR2 YYEEEE. The CDR3, as DNA: TGTGCCAGCAGCCCGAAGGTTATGAGTCTTATGAGGGAGCAGTACTTC. It yields the protein CASSPKVMSLMREQYF.